This T cell receptor (beta chain) was sequenced in a study of low-dose radiotherapy and immunotherapy resistance in tumors. Trimming took 3 bases from V and 4 from J, leaving 6 bases between them. This CDR3 has 13 residues. Germline V gene lookup returns CDR1 SGHTA and CDR2 FQGNSA. This clonotype was seen repeatedly, ten times or more. As for time point: after trial treatment. The sample's treatment: LDRT plus nivolumab, ipilimumab, low-dose cyclophosphamide and aspirin (RACIN trial). First-strand cDNA used TRAV- and TRBV-specific primers, covering alpha and beta chains. Over around 19 PCR cycles, TCRs were amplified from a constant-region primer and V-primer adapter. TCRdb itself ran the reads through MiXCR, one entry per CDR3 protein. The sample records roughly 30,000 distinct CDR3 sequences, around 50% being singletons.

The V call is TRBV7-2, the J call TRBJ2-2; D is ambiguous. The source material was PBMCs, sampled after low-dose radiotherapy plus immunotherapy. This sequence was found in a male donor with gallbladder cancer. The CDR3: CASSFYTTGELFF. Written as DNA, the CDR3 is TGTGCCAGCAGCTTTTACACCACCGGGGAGCTGTTTTTT. Full variable domain (remainder filled in from reference TRBV7-2 and TRBJ2-2): GAGVSQSPSNKVTEKGKDVELRCDPISGHTALYWYRQSLGQGLEFLIYFQGNSAPDKSGLPSDRFSAERTGGSVSTLTIQRTQQEDSAVYLCASSFYTTGELFFGEGSRLTVL.